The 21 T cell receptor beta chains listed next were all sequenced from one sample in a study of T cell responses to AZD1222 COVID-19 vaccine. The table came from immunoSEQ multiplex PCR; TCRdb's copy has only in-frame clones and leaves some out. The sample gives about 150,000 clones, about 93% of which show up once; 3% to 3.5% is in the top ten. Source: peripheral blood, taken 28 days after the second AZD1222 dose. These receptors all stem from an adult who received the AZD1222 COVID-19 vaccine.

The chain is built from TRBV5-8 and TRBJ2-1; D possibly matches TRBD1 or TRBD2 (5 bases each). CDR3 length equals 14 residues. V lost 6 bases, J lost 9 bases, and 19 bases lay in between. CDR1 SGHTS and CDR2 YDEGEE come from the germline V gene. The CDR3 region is CASTNLGETPEQFF. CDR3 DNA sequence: TGTGCCAGCACGAACTTGGGGGAGACTCCTGAGCAGTTCTTC.

DNA for the CDR3: TGTGCCAGTAGTATCGGGACTGTCAGCAATCAGCCCCAGCATTTT. The encoded protein is CASSIGTVSNQPQHF. V usage is TRBV19 and J usage is TRBJ1-5, with D perhaps TRBD1 (5 bases). CDR1 is LNHDA and CDR2 is SQIVND in the germline V gene (reference sequence). Trimming left V 3 bases short and J 1 base short, with 10 bases between. The CDR3 consists of 15 residues.

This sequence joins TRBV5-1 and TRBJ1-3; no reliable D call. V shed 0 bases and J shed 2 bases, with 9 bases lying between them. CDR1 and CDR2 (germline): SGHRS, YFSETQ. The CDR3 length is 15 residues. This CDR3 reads CASSLDFPTGNTIYF. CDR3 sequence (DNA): TGCGCCAGCAGCTTGGATTTCCCCACTGGAAACACCATATATTTT.

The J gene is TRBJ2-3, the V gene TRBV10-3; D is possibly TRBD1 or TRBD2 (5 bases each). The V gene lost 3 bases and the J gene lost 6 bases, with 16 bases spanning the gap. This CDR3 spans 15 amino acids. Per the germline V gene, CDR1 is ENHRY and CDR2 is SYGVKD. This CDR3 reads CAISDSGALSDTQYF. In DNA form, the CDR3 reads TGTGCCATCAGTGATTCCGGGGCTTTATCTGATACGCAGTATTTT.

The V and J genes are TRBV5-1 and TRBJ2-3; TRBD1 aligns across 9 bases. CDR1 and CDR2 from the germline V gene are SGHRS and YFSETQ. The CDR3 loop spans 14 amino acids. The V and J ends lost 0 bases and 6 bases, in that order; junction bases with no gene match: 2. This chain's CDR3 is CASSLEQGADTQYF. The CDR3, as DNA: TGCGCCAGCAGCTTGGAACAGGGGGCCGATACGCAGTATTTT.

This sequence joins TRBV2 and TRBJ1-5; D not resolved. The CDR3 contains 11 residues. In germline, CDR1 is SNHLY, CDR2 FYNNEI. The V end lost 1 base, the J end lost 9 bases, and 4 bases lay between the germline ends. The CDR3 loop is CASSEGGPQHF. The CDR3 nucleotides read TGTGCCAGCAGTGAAGGGGGGCCCCAGCATTTT.

In DNA, the CDR3 is TGTGCCAGCAGTTTCCGGGACGGATTCGAGCAGTACTTC. Translated: CASSFRDGFEQYF. The chain couples TRBV27 to TRBJ2-7, with D possibly being TRBD1 or TRBD2 (5 bases each). The CDR3 totals 13 residues. Trimming took off 3 bases at V and 6 bases at J, with 12 bases between the two ends. Germline V lookup: CDR1 MNHEY, CDR2 SMNVEV (reference sequence).

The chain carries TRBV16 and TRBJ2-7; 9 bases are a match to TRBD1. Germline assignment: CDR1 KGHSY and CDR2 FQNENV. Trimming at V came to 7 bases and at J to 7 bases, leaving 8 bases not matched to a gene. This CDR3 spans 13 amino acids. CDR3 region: CASTRDRVGEQYF. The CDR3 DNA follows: TGTGCCAGCACGCGGGACAGGGTTGGGGAGCAGTACTTC.

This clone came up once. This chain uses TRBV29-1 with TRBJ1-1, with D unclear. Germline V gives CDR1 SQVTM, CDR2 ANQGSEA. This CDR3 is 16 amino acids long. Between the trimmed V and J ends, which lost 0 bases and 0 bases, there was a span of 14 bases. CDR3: CSVEELRQAMNTEAFF. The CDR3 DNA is TGCAGCGTTGAAGAATTACGACAAGCCATGAACACTGAAGCTTTCTTT.

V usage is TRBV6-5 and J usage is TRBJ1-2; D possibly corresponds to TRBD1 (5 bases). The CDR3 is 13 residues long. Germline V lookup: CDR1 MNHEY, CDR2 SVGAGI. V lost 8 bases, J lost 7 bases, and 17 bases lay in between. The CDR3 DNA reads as TGTGCCAGCCTTACTGAGGGGATGAGTGGCTACACCTTC. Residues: CASLTEGMSGYTF.

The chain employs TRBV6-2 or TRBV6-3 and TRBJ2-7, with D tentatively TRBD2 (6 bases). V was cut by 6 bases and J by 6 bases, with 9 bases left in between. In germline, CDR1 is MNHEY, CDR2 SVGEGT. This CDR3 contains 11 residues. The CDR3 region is CASSLGGEQYF. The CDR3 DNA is TGTGCCAGCAGCCTGGGAGGCGAGCAGTACTTC.

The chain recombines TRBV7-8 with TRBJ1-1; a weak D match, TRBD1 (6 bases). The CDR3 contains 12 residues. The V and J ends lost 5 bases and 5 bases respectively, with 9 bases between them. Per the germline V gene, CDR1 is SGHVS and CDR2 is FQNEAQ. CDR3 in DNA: TGTGCCAGCAGCCAGGGGAAGACTGAAGCTTTCTTT. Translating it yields CASSQGKTEAFF.

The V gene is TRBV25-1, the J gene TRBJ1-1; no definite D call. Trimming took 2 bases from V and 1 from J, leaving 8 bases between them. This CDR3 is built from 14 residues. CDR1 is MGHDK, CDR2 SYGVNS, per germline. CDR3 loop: CASSEAIRNTEAFF. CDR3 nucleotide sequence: TGTGCCAGCAGTGAAGCGATTCGGAACACTGAAGCTTTCTTT.

The CDR3 DNA sequence: TGTGCCAGCAGCTCCGCGGGGGGACCCCTCCACTTT. Amino acids: CASSSAGGPLHF. The rearrangement links TRBV7-8 to TRBJ1-6; D possibly corresponds to TRBD1 (5 bases). Germline V gene sequence: CDR1 SGHVS, CDR2 FQNEAQ. V dropped 4 bases and J dropped 12 bases, with 10 bases sitting between them. The CDR3 totals 12 residues.

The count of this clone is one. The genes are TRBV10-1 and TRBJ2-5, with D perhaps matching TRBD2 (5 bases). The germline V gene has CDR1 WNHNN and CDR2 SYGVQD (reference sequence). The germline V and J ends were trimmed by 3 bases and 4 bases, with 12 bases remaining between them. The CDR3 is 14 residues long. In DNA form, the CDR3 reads TGCGCCAGCAGTGACCCCGGGGTCGCAGAGACCCAGTACTTC. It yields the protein CASSDPGVAETQYF.

CDR3 DNA sequence: TGTGCCAGCAGCTTGGGATGGGGCACCGGGGAGCTGTTTTTT. Translating gives CASSLGWGTGELFF. The chain combines TRBV5-4 with TRBJ2-2; D remains unclear. The CDR3 covers 14 residues. Trimming removed 0 bases at V and 4 bases at J, with 7 bases between. Germline CDR1 and CDR2: SGHNT and YYREEE (reference sequence).

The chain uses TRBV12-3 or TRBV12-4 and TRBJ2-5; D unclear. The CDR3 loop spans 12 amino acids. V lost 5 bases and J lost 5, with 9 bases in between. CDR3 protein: CASSRRRETQYF. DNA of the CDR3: TGTGCCAGCAGTCGACGAAGGGAGACCCAGTACTTC.

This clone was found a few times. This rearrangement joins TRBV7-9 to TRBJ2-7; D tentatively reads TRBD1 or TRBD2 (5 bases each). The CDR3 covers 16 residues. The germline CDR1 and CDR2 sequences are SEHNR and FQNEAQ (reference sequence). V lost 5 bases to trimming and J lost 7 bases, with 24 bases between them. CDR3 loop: CASSPFGAYPLLEQYF. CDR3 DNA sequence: TGTGCCAGCAGCCCATTCGGGGCATACCCGCTTTTGGAGCAGTACTTC.

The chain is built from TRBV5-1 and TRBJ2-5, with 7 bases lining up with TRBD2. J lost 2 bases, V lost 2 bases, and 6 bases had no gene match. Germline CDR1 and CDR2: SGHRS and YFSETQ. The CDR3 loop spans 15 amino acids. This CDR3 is CASSFNSGPQETQYF. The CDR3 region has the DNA TGCGCCAGCAGCTTTAATAGCGGGCCTCAAGAGACCCAGTACTTC.

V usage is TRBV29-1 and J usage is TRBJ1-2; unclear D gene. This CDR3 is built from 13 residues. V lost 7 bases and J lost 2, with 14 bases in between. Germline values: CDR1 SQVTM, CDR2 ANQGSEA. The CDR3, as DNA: TGCAGCGCCCCCACTCTACCGAACTATGGCTACACCTTC. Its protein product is CSAPTLPNYGYTF.

CDR3 coding DNA: TGTGCCAGCAGTTTAGGGAAGAGGTTTGGGGTCAATGAGCAGTTCTTC. Protein: CASSLGKRFGVNEQFF. The chain links TRBV6-5 to TRBJ2-1; D ambiguous. Germline V gene sequence: CDR1 MNHEY, CDR2 SVGAGI. There are 16 residues in the CDR3. With 4 bases removed from V and 6 bases from J, the gap between germline ends came to 19 bases.